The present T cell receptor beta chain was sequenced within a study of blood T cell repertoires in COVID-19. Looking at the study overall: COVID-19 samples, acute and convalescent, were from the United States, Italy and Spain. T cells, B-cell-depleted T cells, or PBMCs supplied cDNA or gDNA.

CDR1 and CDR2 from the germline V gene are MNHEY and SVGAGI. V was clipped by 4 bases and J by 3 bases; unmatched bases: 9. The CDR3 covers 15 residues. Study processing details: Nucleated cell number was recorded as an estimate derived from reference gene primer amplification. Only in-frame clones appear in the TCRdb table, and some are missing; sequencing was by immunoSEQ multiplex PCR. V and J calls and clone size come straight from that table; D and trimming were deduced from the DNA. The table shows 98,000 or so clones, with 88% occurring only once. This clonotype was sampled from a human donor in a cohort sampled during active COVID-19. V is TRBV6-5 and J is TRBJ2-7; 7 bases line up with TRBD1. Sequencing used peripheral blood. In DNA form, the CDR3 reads TGTGCCAGCAGTTCACCGGGACAGACATTCTACGAGCAGTACTTC. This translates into CASSSPGQTFYEQYF.